This T cell receptor (beta chain) comes out of a study of blood T cell repertoires in COVID-19 (TCRdb year 2020). A note on the overall study: Samples covering the acute and convalescent phases of COVID-19 were provided by collaborators in the United States, Italy and Spain. The material from the prospective study consisted of cDNA or gDNA derived from T cells, B-cell-depleted T cells, or PBMCs. Subjects who had been exposed to COVID-19, were actively infected with it, or had recovered from it provided the deeply sampled blood TCRbeta repertoires that made up the dataset. The repertoires were made available in a free public database intended to serve as a resource for research on the immune response to SARS-CoV-2. Samples came from the ongoing ImmuneRACE study (first 160 participants) plus 1,254 subjects from 6 global collaborators. A de-identified subject ID, COVID-19 status, age in years and sex were almost always included in the sample metadata. Where HLA class I and class II types were available, the types were taken from metadata supplied by the sample provider, not from assay-based typing.

The junction shows trimming of 3 bases on V and 5 bases on J, plus 10 bases between the germline ends. CDR1 and CDR2, per the germline V gene, are KGHDR and SFDVKD. The CDR3 holds 14 amino acids from the cysteine to the phenylalanine. The only DNA kept is the CDR3, 42 bases in frame from the first base. Collaborating institutions collected whole blood in K2EDTA tubes following their own protocols. For TCRbeta analysis, collaborators shipped samples as frozen whole blood, isolated PBMCs, or DNA extracted from either of those sample types. Findings and caveats that apply to the study as a whole: The amount of clinical and demographic metadata varied by source and participant and was provided uncurated.

TCRbeta CDR3 regions were amplified from genomic DNA by means of the immunoSEQ Assay, a bias-controlled multiplex PCR. In the source study's methods: Nucleated cell counts per sample were estimated from amplification of reference gene primers within the assay. To quantify the absolute abundance of each unique TCRbeta CDR3 rearrangement, sequence reads were collapsed and filtered. Productive Simpson clonality was computed per sample as the square root of Simpson's diversity index over productive rearrangements. Sourced from immuneACCESS, this table was stored by TCRdb with only in-frame sequences that have V and J called. A share of the clones is absent; for the studies checked, an unresolved V gene accounts for under half, and the remainder has no known explanation. The V and J calls and clone size come from that table; D and trimming were worked out from the DNA. The sample contains 75,000 or so clones, roughly 88% of them found a single time. Clones ranked in the top ten supply 7% to 8% of the sample.

About this clone itself: Its antigen remains unidentified. One base away there is no much larger clone; base qualities are not given.

The clonotype was recovered from a man between 65 and 79 years old with acute or convalescent COVID-19. The material sequenced was peripheral blood. Recombination joined TRBV24-1 with TRBJ1-5; too little of a D gene remains to name it. CDR3 reads: CATSDATVHQPQHF. At the DNA level, the sequence is TGTGCCACCAGTGATGCCACAGTTCATCAGCCCCAGCATTTT.